A selection of T cell receptor beta chains follows, all from one sample in a study of T-cell reconstitution after alpha-beta-depleted transplantation in children. TCRdb recomputed calls from the PCR reads with MiXCR, one row per CDR3 protein. The table has about 300,000 distinct CDR3 sequences, over 9.5% seen once. The input for sequencing was PBMCs, taken before TCRalphabeta/CD19-depleted stem cell transplant. The source of these receptors is a boy less than two years old with acute myeloid leukemia, due to receive a stem cell transplant. The CDR3 runs from the conserved cysteine through the conserved F or W. The order of the fields is CDR3 length, D gene, J gene, V gene, clone size, CDR3 protein, CDR3 DNA. A D gene is named only where the DNA matches it firmly. Clone size is given for some rows only: seen once, a few or many times, or a class if the clone is expanded.

>18|TRBD1|TRBJ2-1|TRBV11-1|many
CASSLGTRDRQAYNEQFF
TGTGCCAGCAGCTTAGGAACGCGGGACAGGCAGGCCTACAATGAGCAGTTCTTC
>17|TRBD2|TRBJ2-6|TRBV10-3|many
CAIRGLAGESGANVLTF
TGTGCCATCAGGGGACTAGCGGGGGAATCTGGGGCCAACGTCCTGACTTTC
>18|.|TRBJ2-5|TRBV7-6|.
CASSSDLAVTDHQETQYF
TGTGCCAGCAGCTCAGATCTGGCAGTGACCGACCACCAAGAGACCCAGTACTTC
>15|TRBD1|TRBJ2-1|TRBV12-5|many
CASGLGQGRDNEQFF
TGTGCTAGTGGCCTCGGACAGGGAAGAGACAATGAGCAGTTCTTC
>13|.|TRBJ2-1|TRBV12-3/TRBV12-4|few
CASSYRGRNEQFF
TGTGCCAGCAGTTACCGGGGCCGGAATGAGCAGTTCTTC
>13|.|TRBJ1-5|TRBV5-1|many
CASSLGDNQPQHF
TGCGCCAGCAGCTTGGGGGACAATCAGCCCCAGCATTTT
>14|TRBD2|TRBJ2-3|TRBV11-2|many
CASSVAGGPDTQYF
TGTGCCAGCAGCGTAGCGGGGGGGCCAGATACGCAGTATTTT
>10|.|TRBJ1-5|TRBV29-1|many
CSVSYQPQHF
TGCAGCGTGAGTTATCAGCCCCAGCATTTT
>15|TRBD2|TRBJ2-5|TRBV7-2|many
CASSFKSGNQETQYF
TGTGCCAGCAGCTTTAAAAGCGGGAACCAAGAGACCCAGTACTTC
>15|TRBD2|TRBJ2-3|TRBV7-6|.
CASSLELAGADTQYF
TGTGCCAGCAGCTTAGAACTAGCGGGGGCAGATACGCAGTATTTT
>13|.|TRBJ2-7|TRBV5-5|many
CASSPTRSYEQYF
TGTGCCAGCAGCCCGACTAGATCCTACGAGCAGTACTTC
>15|TRBD2|TRBJ2-1|TRBV7-9|many
CASSLGAGSYNEQFF
TGTGCCAGCAGCTTGGGAGCGGGATCCTACAATGAGCAGTTCTTC
>16|.|TRBJ2-1|TRBV7-8|many
CASSLKLDLYYNEQFF
TGTGCCAGCAGCTTAAAACTAGACCTTTATTACAATGAGCAGTTCTTC
>13|.|TRBJ2-2|TRBV3-1|many
CASSLPGPGELFF
TGTGCCAGCAGCCTACCGGGGCCCGGGGAGCTGTTTTTT
>15|TRBD2|TRBJ2-1|TRBV7-3|.
CASRSAGGPFDEQFF
TGTGCCAGCAGGTCAGCGGGAGGGCCTTTCGATGAGCAGTTCTTC
>13|.|TRBJ2-1|TRBV6-5|many
CASSYSGFNEQFF
TGTGCCAGCAGTTATTCGGGGTTCAATGAGCAGTTCTTC
>14|.|TRBJ2-5|TRBV5-1|many
CASSPPGIRETQYF
TGCGCCAGCAGTCCCCCCGGGATTCGAGAGACCCAGTACTTC
>16|.|TRBJ1-6|TRBV5-1|many
CASSFEGSGGNSPLHF
TGCGCCAGCAGCTTTGAGGGCAGCGGTGGGAATTCACCCCTCCACTTT
>17|.|TRBJ2-2|TRBV30|few
CAWSVVFRPQNTGELFF
TGTGCCTGGAGTGTAGTATTTAGGCCCCAGAACACCGGGGAGCTGTTTTTT
>15|TRBD1|TRBJ2-1|TRBV6-5|many
CASSRTGDLYNEQFF
TGTGCCAGCAGTCGGACAGGGGACCTCTACAATGAGCAGTTCTTC
>16|TRBD1|TRBJ1-5|TRBV7-2|many
CASSQGQGRGNQPQHF
TGTGCCAGCAGCCAAGGACAGGGGAGGGGCAATCAGCCCCAGCATTTT